This T cell receptor beta chain originates from a study of T-cell memory formation after mild COVID-19. Study outcomes and limitations: SARS-CoV-2 specificity of second-wave clones peaking day 37 was unconfirmed. Shrinking CD4+ clones were chiefly CM and EM; CD8+ ones were chiefly EMRA.

TCR alpha and TCR beta cDNA libraries carrying sample barcodes and UMIs were produced by 5'RACE using constant-segment primers. Via MiXCR, TCRdb re-called the 5' RACE reads, giving one row per CDR3 protein. This sample has 150,000 to 200,000 distinct CDR3 sequences; 16% occur once, and the top ten carry 2% to 2.5%. Worth noting for this clonotype: Its antigen is unidentified.

This receptor was taken from an adult woman who had mild COVID-19 (a few samples of this study predate the infection). Cell type and time point are not known. Material for sequencing was PBMCs or a T cell subset sorted from them (not recorded which).

The CDR3 loop is CASSVGHLNTEAFF. For the CDR3, the DNA is TGTGCCAGCAGCGTAGGACACCTGAACACTGAAGCTTTCTTT. The chain has TRBV9 and TRBJ1-1, with D unclear. V gave up 0 bases and J gave up 0 bases, with 6 bases separating them. The CDR3 loop spans 14 amino acids. Per germline, CDR1 SGDLS and CDR2 YYNGEE.